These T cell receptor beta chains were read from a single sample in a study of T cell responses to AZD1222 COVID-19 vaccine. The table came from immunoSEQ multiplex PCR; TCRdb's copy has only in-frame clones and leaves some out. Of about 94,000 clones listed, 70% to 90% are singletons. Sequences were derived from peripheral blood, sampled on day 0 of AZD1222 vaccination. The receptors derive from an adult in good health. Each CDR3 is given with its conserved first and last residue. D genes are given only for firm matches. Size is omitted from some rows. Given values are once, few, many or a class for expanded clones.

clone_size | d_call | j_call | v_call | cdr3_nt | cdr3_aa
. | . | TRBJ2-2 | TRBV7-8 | TGTGCCAGCAGCTTCCCCCGAGGAACGGACACCGGGGAGCTGTTTTTT | CASSFPRGTDTGELFF
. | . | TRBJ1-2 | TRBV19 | TGTGCCAGTAGTATGCAGAACTATGGCTACACCTTC | CASSMQNYGYTF
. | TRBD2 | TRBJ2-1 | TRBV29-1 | TGCAGCGTTACTAGCGGGGTTTACAATGAGCAGTTCTTC | CSVTSGVYNEQFF
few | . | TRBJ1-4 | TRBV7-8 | TGTGCCAGCAGCAATAAGGCGTGGGGGTATGAAAAACTGTTTTTT | CASSNKAWGYEKLFF
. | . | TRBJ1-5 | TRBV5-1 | TGCGCCAGCAGCTTCGACGGGAATCAGCCCCAGCATTTT | CASSFDGNQPQHF
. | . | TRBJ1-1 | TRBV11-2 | TGTGCCAGCAGCTTAGAACCCAGGGGCAACACTGAAGCTTTCTTT | CASSLEPRGNTEAFF
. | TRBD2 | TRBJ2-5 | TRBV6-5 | TGTGCCAGCAGAGTGACGGGGGGGCCCCAGTACTTC | CASRVTGGPQYF
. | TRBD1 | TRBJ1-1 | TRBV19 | TGTGCCAGTAGTGTAAGGGAGGGGGCAGCTTTCTTT | CASSVREGAAFF
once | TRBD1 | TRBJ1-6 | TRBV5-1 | TGCGCCAGCAGCTTGGCGGGACAGGGGGCGAGCTATAATTCACCCCTCCACTTT | CASSLAGQGASYNSPLHF
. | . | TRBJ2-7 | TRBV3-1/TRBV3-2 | TGTGCCAGCAGACAGGGAGGGAAAAACGAGCAGTACTTC | CASRQGGKNEQYF
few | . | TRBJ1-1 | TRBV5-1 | TGCGCCAGCACCTTAACATGGGGGAACACTGAAGCTTTCTTT | CASTLTWGNTEAFF
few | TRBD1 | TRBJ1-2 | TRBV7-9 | TGTGCCAGCAGCTTAACAGGGGGCGCCGACTATGGCTACACCTTC | CASSLTGGADYGYTF
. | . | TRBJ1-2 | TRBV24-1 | TGTGCCACCAGTGATTTTGGAGCGGCGTACGGCTACACCTTC | CATSDFGAAYGYTF
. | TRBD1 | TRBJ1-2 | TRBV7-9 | TGTGCCAGCAGCTTTAGCTTAACAGGGGAGGATGGCTACACCTTC | CASSFSLTGEDGYTF
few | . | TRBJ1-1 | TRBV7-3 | TGTGCCAGCAGCCGGACACGGAACACTGAAGCTTTCTTT | CASSRTRNTEAFF
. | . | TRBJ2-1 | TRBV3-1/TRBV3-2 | TGTGCCAGCAGCCAAGTCAGGAACAATGAGCAGTTCTTC | CASSQVRNNEQFF
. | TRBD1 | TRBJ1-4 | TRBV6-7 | TGTGCCAGCAGTTACCCTATGACAGGGTTAAATGAAAAACTGTTTTTT | CASSYPMTGLNEKLFF
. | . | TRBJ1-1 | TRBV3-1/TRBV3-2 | TGTGCCAGCAGCCCGGCTTCGAACACTGAAGCTTTCTTT | CASSPASNTEAFF
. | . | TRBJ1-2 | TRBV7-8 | TGTGCCAGCAGCCCAAGGGCGGGATTAGTCAGTTATCGCTACACCTTC | CASSPRAGLVSYRYTF
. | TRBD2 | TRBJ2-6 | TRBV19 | TGTGCCACCATGGGACTAGCGGGGGGGCGTGGGGCCAACGTCCTGACTTTC | CATMGLAGGRGANVLTF
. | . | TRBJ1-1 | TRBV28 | TGTGCCAGCAGTTCGCAAAACGGGTTGGCTGAAGCTTTCTTT | CASSSQNGLAEAFF
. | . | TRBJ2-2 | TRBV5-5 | TGTGCCAGCAGGGGTCTGAACACCGGGGAGCTGTTTTTT | CASRGLNTGELFF
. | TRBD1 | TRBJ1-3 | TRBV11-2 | TGTGCCAGCAGCCCTCGGCCGCAGGGGGCGAGCCCCTCTGGAAACACCATATATTTT | CASSPRPQGASPSGNTIYF
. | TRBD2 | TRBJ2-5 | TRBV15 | TGTGCCACCACAGACGTGGGGGGGGAGACCCAGTACTTC | CATTDVGGETQYF
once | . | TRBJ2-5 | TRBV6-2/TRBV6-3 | TGTGCCAGCAGTACTGGGACCACTCAAGAGACCCAGTACTTC | CASSTGTTQETQYF
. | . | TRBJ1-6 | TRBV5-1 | TGCGCCAGCAGCTTGGAAAGTAGCTCCTATAATTCACCCCTCCACTTT | CASSLESSSYNSPLHF
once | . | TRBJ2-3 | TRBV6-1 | TGTGCCAGCAGTGAAGCGGACTACACAGATACGCAGTATTTT | CASSEADYTDTQYF
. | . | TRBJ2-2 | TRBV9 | TGTGCCAGCAGCGTAGAGTGGGACTCGCGGACCGGGGAGCTGTTTTTT | CASSVEWDSRTGELFF
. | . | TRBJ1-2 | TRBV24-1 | TGTGCCACCAGTGATGGACAGAGGCATGGCTACACCTTC | CATSDGQRHGYTF
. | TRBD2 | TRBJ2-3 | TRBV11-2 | TGTGCCAGCAGCCCACGAGCGGGGGGGACAGATACGCAGTATTTT | CASSPRAGGTDTQYF
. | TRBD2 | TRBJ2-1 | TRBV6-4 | TGTGCCAGCAGATTTAGCGGGGGGGATGAGCAGTTCTTC | CASRFSGGDEQFF
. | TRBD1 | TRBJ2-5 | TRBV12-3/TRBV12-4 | TGTGCCAGCAGTCCAGACAGGGGGGAGACCCAGTACTTC | CASSPDRGETQYF
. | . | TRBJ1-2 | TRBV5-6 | TGTGCCAGCAGCTTGGCCGGCAGCCTCTATGGCTACACCTTC | CASSLAGSLYGYTF
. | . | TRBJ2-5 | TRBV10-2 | TGCGCCACGCGGTATGGCGGGACCCAAGAGACCCAGTACTTC | CATRYGGTQETQYF
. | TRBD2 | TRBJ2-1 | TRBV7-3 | TGTGCCAGCAGGGGAGGGTCGCCCGCCGGATCCGAGTTCTTC | CASRGGSPAGSEFF
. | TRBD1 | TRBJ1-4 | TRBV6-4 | TGTGCCAGCAGTGACTCGACTTCAGGGGGCCCAACTAATGAAAAACTGTTTTTT | CASSDSTSGGPTNEKLFF
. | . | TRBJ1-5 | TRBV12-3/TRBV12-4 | TGTGCCAGCAGGCTCGGGGGGAATCAGCCCCAGCATTTT | CASRLGGNQPQHF
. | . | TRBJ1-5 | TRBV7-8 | TGTGCCAGCAGCCTGGGCCCCTATAGCAATCAGCCCCAGCATTTT | CASSLGPYSNQPQHF
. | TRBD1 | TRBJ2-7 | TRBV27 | TGTGCCAGCAGGGGACAGGGGGCCTACGAGCAGTACTTC | CASRGQGAYEQYF
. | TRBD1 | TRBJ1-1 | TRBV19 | TGTGCCAGTGTTTGGACAGGGCGGACTGAAGCTTTCTTT | CASVWTGRTEAFF
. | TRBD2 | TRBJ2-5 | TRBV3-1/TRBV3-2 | TGTGCCAGCAGCCCCCACCCGGGGGGGGAGACCCAGTACTTC | CASSPHPGGETQYF
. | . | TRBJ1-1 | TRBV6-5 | TGTGCCAGCAGTTACTCGGGGGGCCCCACTGAAGCTTTCTTT | CASSYSGGPTEAFF
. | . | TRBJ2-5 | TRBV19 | TGTGCCAGTAGTGCCGGTGAGACCCAGTACTTC | CASSAGETQYF
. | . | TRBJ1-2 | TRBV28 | TGTGCCAGCAGTTTAGCAGGGAACTATGGCTACACCTTC | CASSLAGNYGYTF
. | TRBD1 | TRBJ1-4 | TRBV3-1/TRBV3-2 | TGTGCCAGCAGCCAAGAAAGGGGGCCCGGTGAAAAACTGTTTTTT | CASSQERGPGEKLFF
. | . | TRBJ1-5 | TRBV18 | TGTGCCAGCTCACCCCAGCGGGCAAATCAGCCCCAGCATTTT | CASSPQRANQPQHF
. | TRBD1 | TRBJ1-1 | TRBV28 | TGTGCCAGCAGTTTAGGACAGGGTTTTACTGAAGCTTTCTTT | CASSLGQGFTEAFF
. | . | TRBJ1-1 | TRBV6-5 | TGTGCCAGCATGGGACAACGGGGGTTTAGCACTGAAGCTTTCTTT | CASMGQRGFSTEAFF
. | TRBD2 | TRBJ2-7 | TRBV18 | TGTGCCAGCTCACGGACTAGCGGTAGCTCCTACGAGCAGTACTTC | CASSRTSGSSYEQYF
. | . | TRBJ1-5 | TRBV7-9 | TGTGCCAGCAGCTTAGCAAATCAGCCCCAGCATTTT | CASSLANQPQHF
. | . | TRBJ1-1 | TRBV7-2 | TGTGCCAGCAGCTTAGCCGGGACGGTCCCTAACACTGAAGCTTTCTTT | CASSLAGTVPNTEAFF
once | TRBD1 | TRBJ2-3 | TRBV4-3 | TGCGCCAGCAGCCAAGTTGGGACAGGGGTCGTAGATACGCAGTATTTT | CASSQVGTGVVDTQYF
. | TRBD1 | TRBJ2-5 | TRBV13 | TGTGCCAGCAGCCAACCCGGGACAGGGAAGACCCAGTACTTC | CASSQPGTGKTQYF
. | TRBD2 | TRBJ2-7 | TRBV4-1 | TGCGCCAGCAGCCAAGATCCCCGGAGTGCGGGAGAAGACGAGCAGTACTTC | CASSQDPRSAGEDEQYF
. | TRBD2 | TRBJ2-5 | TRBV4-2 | TGTGCCAGCAGCCAAGATGCTAGCGGGGGGCTGGAGACCCAGTACTTC | CASSQDASGGLETQYF
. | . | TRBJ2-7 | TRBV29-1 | TGCAGCGTTGTGGGGGGATTAAGCGAGCAGTACTTC | CSVVGGLSEQYF
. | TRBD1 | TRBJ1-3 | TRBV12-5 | TGTGCTAGTGGTTTCCGACAGGGTCCGGGGAACACCATATATTTT | CASGFRQGPGNTIYF